This is a list of T cell receptor beta chains from one sample in a study of OX40 agonist ivuxolimab in advanced cancers. Produced via immunoSEQ multiplex PCR; TCRdb's table is partial and in-frame only. The table shows 60,000 or so clones, with approximately 86% occurring only once. The sample consisted of CD4+ or CD8+ T cells sorted from blood, taken in a trial of the OX40 agonist ivuxolimab. The receptors were gathered from an adult with an advanced solid tumor such as melanoma, head and neck, liver or kidney cancer. Each CDR3 is given with its conserved first and last residue. The order of the fields is D gene, clone size, J gene, V gene, CDR3 protein, CDR3 DNA. A D gene is named only where the DNA matches it firmly. The size entry is marked missing in some rows and otherwise reads once, few, many or a size class.

.	.	TRBJ1-2	TRBV5-4	CASSPRAEQSWYTF	TGTGCCAGCAGCCCCCGGGCTGAACAATCCTGGTACACCTTC
.	.	TRBJ1-1	TRBV5-1	CASSLAENTEAFF	TGCGCCAGCAGCTTGGCCGAGAACACTGAAGCTTTCTTT
.	.	TRBJ2-2	TRBV30	CAWRGAHTGELFF	TGTGCCTGGAGAGGGGCCCACACCGGGGAGCTGTTTTTT
.	.	TRBJ1-2	TRBV2	CASVGRGADYGYTF	TGTGCCAGCGTGGGGCGGGGGGCTGACTATGGCTACACCTTC
.	.	TRBJ2-1	TRBV14	CASSQEFVGSFYNEQFF	TGTGCCAGCAGCCAAGAGTTCGTGGGGAGTTTCTACAATGAGCAGTTCTTC
TRBD2	.	TRBJ2-1	TRBV15	CATSSRLAGGEEQFF	TGTGCCACCAGCAGCCGACTAGCGGGAGGGGAAGAGCAGTTCTTC
TRBD1	.	TRBJ2-1	TRBV10-1	CASSEPKGTGMNEQFF	TGCGCCAGCAGTGAGCCAAAAGGGACAGGGATGAATGAGCAGTTCTTC
.	many	TRBJ1-3	TRBV6-6	CASSYSTTGNTIYF	TGTGCCAGCAGTTACTCGACCACTGGAAACACCATATATTTT
.	few	TRBJ1-2	TRBV4-1	CASSRHTSGTATYGYTF	TGCGCCAGCAGCCGCCACACCTCCGGGACGGCGACCTATGGCTACACCTTC
.	.	TRBJ2-7	TRBV30	CAWSSPRGAVYEQYF	TGTGCCTGGAGTAGCCCCCGGGGAGCGGTGTACGAGCAGTACTTC
.	.	TRBJ2-4	TRBV5-1	CASSSVGWRGDIQYF	TGCGCCAGCAGTTCCGTCGGGTGGAGGGGTGACATTCAGTACTTC
TRBD2	.	TRBJ2-3	TRBV2	CASSKGAGGLRTDTQYF	TGTGCCAGCAGCAAAGGCGCGGGAGGGTTACGCACGGATACGCAGTATTTT
.	.	TRBJ2-1	TRBV5-4	CASSSGQNHYNEQFF	TGTGCCAGCAGCTCCGGACAGAACCACTACAATGAGCAGTTCTTC
TRBD2	.	TRBJ2-1	TRBV18	CASSPRASGSTHNEQFF	TGTGCCAGCTCACCACGGGCTAGCGGGAGTACCCACAATGAGCAGTTCTTC
.	.	TRBJ2-7	TRBV6-1	CASSEALGRSYEQYF	TGTGCCAGCAGTGAAGCGCTGGGACGATCCTACGAGCAGTACTTC
.	.	TRBJ1-1	TRBV7-9	CASSLGGQKNTEAFF	TGTGCCAGCAGCTTAGGGGGTCAGAAGAACACTGAAGCTTTCTTT
TRBD2	.	TRBJ2-5	TRBV7-3	CASRNEREGTQYF	TGTGCCAGCAGAAATGAGCGGGAAGGGACCCAGTACTTC
.	.	TRBJ2-1	TRBV12-5	CACSPGNEQFF	TGTGCCTGTTCTCCCGGCAATGAGCAGTTCTTC
.	.	TRBJ2-4	TRBV23-1	CASSQSGDTGYKNIQYF	TGCGCCAGCAGTCAATCAGGAGACACGGGCTACAAAAACATTCAGTACTTC
.	.	TRBJ1-1	TRBV28	CASRWDSTTEAFF	TGTGCCAGCAGGTGGGATTCGACCACTGAAGCTTTCTTT
TRBD2	.	TRBJ2-1	TRBV5-4	CASSQGQAGVYNEQFF	TGTGCCAGCAGCCAGGGCCAGGCGGGGGTTTACAATGAGCAGTTCTTC
.	once	TRBJ1-5	TRBV30	CAWSVQDNQPQHF	TGTGCCTGGAGTGTACAGGACAATCAGCCCCAGCATTTT
.	.	TRBJ1-2	TRBV18	CASSPSGTSGANYGYTF	TGTGCCAGCTCACCCTCTGGGACAAGCGGAGCTAACTATGGCTACACCTTC
TRBD1	.	TRBJ2-7	TRBV19	CASSTNRGSYEQYF	TGTGCCAGTAGTACAAACAGGGGTTCCTACGAGCAGTACTTC
.	.	TRBJ2-3	TRBV27	CASSLATGRDTQYF	TGTGCCAGCAGTTTAGCAACGGGTCGGGATACGCAGTATTTT
TRBD1	.	TRBJ1-2	TRBV5-1	CASSPGTGIYGYTF	TGCGCCAGCAGCCCCGGGACAGGGATTTATGGCTACACCTTC
.	.	TRBJ1-1	TRBV5-5	CASSQADTEAFF	TGTGCCAGCAGCCAGGCGGACACTGAAGCTTTCTTT
TRBD1	few	TRBJ1-4	TRBV7-9	CASSPPTGTGNEKLFF	TGTGCCAGCAGCCCCCCCACCGGGACAGGGAATGAAAAACTGTTTTTT